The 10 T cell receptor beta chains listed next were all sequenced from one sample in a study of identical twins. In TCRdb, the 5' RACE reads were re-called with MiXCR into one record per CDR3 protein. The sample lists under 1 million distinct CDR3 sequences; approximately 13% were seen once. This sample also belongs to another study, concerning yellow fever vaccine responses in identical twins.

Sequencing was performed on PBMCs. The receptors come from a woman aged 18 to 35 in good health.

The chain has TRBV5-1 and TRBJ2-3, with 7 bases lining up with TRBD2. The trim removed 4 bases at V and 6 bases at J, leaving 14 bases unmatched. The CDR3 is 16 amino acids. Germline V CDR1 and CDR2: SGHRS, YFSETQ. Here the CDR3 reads CASSPQKTSGADTQYF. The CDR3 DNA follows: TGCGCCAGCAGCCCCCAGAAGACCAGCGGGGCGGATACGCAGTATTTT.

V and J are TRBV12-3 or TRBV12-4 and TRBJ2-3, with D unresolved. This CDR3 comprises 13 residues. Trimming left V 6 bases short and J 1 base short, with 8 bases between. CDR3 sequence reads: CASRALGTDTQYF. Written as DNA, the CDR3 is TGTGCCAGCAGGGCCCTTGGCACAGATACGCAGTATTTT.

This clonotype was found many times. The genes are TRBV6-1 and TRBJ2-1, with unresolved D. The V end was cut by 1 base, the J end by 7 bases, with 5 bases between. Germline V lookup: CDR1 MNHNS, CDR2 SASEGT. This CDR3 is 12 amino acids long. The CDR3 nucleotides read TGTGCCAGCAGTGAAGTAGGGAATGAGCAGTTCTTC. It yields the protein CASSEVGNEQFF.

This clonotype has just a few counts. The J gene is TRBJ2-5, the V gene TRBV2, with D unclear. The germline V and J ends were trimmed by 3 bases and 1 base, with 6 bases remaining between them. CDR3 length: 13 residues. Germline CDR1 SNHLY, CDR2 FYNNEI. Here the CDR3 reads CASSDSSQETQYF. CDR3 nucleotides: TGTGCCAGCAGTGATTCAAGCCAAGAGACCCAGTACTTC.

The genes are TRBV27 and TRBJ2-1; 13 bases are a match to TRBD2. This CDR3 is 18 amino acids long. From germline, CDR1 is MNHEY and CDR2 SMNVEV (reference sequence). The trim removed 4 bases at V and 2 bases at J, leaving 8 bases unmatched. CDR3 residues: CASSSTTSGGPTYNEQFF. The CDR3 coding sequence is TGTGCCAGCAGTTCCACGACTAGCGGGGGGCCAACCTACAATGAGCAGTTCTTC.

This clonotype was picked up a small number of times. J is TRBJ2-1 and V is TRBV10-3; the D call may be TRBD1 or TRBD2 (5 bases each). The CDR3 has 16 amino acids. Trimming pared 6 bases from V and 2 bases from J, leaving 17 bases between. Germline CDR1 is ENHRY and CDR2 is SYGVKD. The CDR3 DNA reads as TGTGCCATCAGCTTTTCCGGGACGGCTACCTACAATGAGCAGTTCTTC. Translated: CAISFSGTATYNEQFF.

The chain's CDR3 is CAISGRSSGTQYF. The CDR3 DNA reads TGTGCCATCAGTGGGAGATCGAGCGGGACCCAGTACTTC. The chain joins TRBV10-3 to TRBJ2-5; D perhaps matches TRBD2 (5 bases). The CDR3 is 13 amino acids. CDR1 and CDR2 (germline): ENHRY, SYGVKD. V dropped 4 bases and J dropped 7 bases, with 13 bases sitting between them.

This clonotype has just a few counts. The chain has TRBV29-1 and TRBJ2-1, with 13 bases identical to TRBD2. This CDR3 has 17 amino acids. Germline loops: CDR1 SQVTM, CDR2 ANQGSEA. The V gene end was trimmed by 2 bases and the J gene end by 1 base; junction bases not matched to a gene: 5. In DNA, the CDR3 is TGCAGCGTTGAAATACTAGCGGGAGGGCCTTCCTACAATGAGCAGTTCTTC. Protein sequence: CSVEILAGGPSYNEQFF.

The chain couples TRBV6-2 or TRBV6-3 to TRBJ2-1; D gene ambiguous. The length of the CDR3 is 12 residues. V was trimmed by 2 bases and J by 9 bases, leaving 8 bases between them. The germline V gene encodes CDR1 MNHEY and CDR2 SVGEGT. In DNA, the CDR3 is TGTGCCAGCAGTTACGCGCCCATTGAGCAGTTCTTC. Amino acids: CASSYAPIEQFF.

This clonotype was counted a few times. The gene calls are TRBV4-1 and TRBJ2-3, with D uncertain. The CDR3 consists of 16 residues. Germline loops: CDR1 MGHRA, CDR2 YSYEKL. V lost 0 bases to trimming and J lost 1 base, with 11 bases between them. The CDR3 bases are TGCGCCAGCAGCCAAGAAGGGTCTCTGGGCACAGATACGCAGTATTTT. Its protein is CASSQEGSLGTDTQYF.